These 30 T cell receptor beta chains share one sample of origin, sequenced in a study of tumor and adjacent non-tumor tissue in lung cancer. TCRbeta libraries were built with three rounds of nested PCR, modified from ARM-PCR. TCRdb re-derived calls from the multiplex PCR reads in MiXCR, one entry per CDR3 protein. The table shows approximately 120,000 distinct CDR3 sequences, with roughly 74% occurring only once. RNA was extracted from bulk tissue without any cell sorting. What was sequenced was lung tumor tissue. The receptors stem from a woman aged 60-75 years with non-small cell lung cancer.

The chain has TRBV10-3 and TRBJ1-1; D unclear. V lost 8 bases, J lost 5 bases, and 12 bases lay in between. Germline loops: CDR1 ENHRY, CDR2 SYGVKD. This CDR3 has 12 amino acids. The CDR3: CAIWNTPTEAFF. The CDR3, as DNA: TGTGCCATCTGGAACACCCCAACTGAAGCTTTCTTT.

With respect to this clonotype: As the CDR3 is not closed by the conserved phenylalanine or tryptophan, this likely results from a read error. No DNA is shown, since the ends of the CDR3 on it are uncertain; the CDR3 is the one TCRdb lists. The chain employs TRBV11-3 and TRBJ1-1; the D call of TRBD1 is as the table states it, not checked on the DNA. The CDR3 comprises 18 residues, both ends counted. The germline gives CDR1 SGHNT, CDR2 YENEEA. The CDR3 region is CACSLIGPPGRMNTEALI.

This clonotype has at least ten counts. V and J are TRBV29-1 and TRBJ2-7, with a weak D call TRBD1 (6 bases). The CDR3 contains 14 residues. V was cut by 3 bases and J by 3 bases, with 15 bases left in between. The germline gives CDR1 SQVTM, CDR2 ANQGSEA. The CDR3 DNA follows: TGCAGCGTTGATGATCCTCACAGGGACTACGAGCAGTACTTC. Its protein is CSVDDPHRDYEQYF.

About this clonotype: The junction departs from the called germline gene at one end, perhaps through a read error. V is TRBV11-2 and J is TRBJ1-3, with D tentatively TRBD1 (6 bases). The CDR3 contains 15 residues. Germline lookup yields CDR1 SGHAT and CDR2 FQNNGV. CDR3: CASRLTGNLGITIYF. The CDR3 DNA follows: TGTGCCAGCAGACTAACAGGGAATCTTGGAATCACCATATATTTT.

With respect to this clonotype: Mismatch with germline at one junction end may stem from a read error. The chain employs TRBV29-1 and TRBJ1-5; a weak D match, TRBD1 (5 bases). This CDR3 is 15 amino acids long. The V gene's germline CDR1 is SQVTM and CDR2 ANQGSEA. CDR3 sequence reads: CSVAKNSGPNQSQHF. In nucleotides, the CDR3 is TGCAGTGTTGCTAAGAACTCAGGGCCTAATCAGTCCCAGCATTTT.

Worth noting for this clonotype: With a much larger clone just one base away, this may be a read error. The chain uses TRBV29-1 and TRBJ2-2, with D unclear. Germline-derived CDR1 and CDR2 are SQVTM and ANQGSEA. Trimming took off 4 bases at V and 6 bases at J, with 9 bases between the two ends. The CDR3 runs to 12 residues. The DNA for the CDR3 is TGCAGCGTTGTCCGAGACCCCGGGGAGCTGTTTTTT. This gives the protein CSVVRDPGELFF.

About this clonotype itself: The conserved phenylalanine or tryptophan is not found at the CDR3 terminus, so this likely reflects a read error. This chain joins TRBV6-6 and TRBJ1-1; D call uncertain. This CDR3 comprises 13 residues. The V end was cut by 2 bases, the J end by 5 bases, with 9 bases between. Germline CDR1 and CDR2: MNHNY and SVGAGI (reference sequence). CDR3 loop: CASSYPDGTEAFS. The CDR3 DNA is TGTGCCAGCAGTTACCCGGACGGTACTGAAGCTTTCTCT.

About this clonotype itself: This may come from a read error, since a much larger clone is one base off. The V and J genes are TRBV6-2 or TRBV6-3 and TRBJ2-2, with 8 bases aligning to TRBD2. The CDR3 length is 15 residues. The germline gives CDR1 MNHEY, CDR2 SVGEGT. This chain's CDR3 is CASSSKRENAGELFF. The CDR3 region has the DNA TGTGCCAGCAGTTCGAAGCGGGAGAACGCCGGGGAGCTGTTTTTT.

There are a few counts of this clonotype. The gene calls are TRBV5-1 and TRBJ1-6; D ambiguous. In germline, CDR1 is SGHRS, CDR2 YFSETQ. CDR3 length: 16 residues. V dropped 0 bases and J dropped 3 bases, with 10 bases sitting between them. The CDR3 region is CASSLDESGYNSPLHF. The CDR3 DNA follows: TGCGCCAGCAGCTTGGATGAGTCAGGCTATAATTCACCCCTCCACTTT.

This clonotype was seen many times. The CDR3 here is CASSLEGNYGYTF. The CDR3 nucleotides read TGTGCCAGCAGCTTAGAAGGGAACTATGGCTACACCTTC. This rearrangement joins TRBV5-4 to TRBJ1-2; D is unclear. Trimming stripped 2 bases from V and 2 bases from J, with 7 bases between. The CDR3 length is 13 residues. Germline values: CDR1 SGHNT, CDR2 YYREEE (reference sequence).

Note on this clonotype: Likely a read error: the CDR3 ends without its conserved phenylalanine or tryptophan. The rearrangement uses TRBV11-3 and TRBJ2-7; 7 bases agree with TRBD2. Trimming took 5 bases from V and 9 from J; bases not matched to a gene: 10. Germline CDR1 SGHNT, CDR2 YENEEA. The CDR3 is 13 residues long. This CDR3 is CASSPRLALVQYL. CDR3 coding DNA: TGTGCCAGCAGCCCGCGACTAGCTCTCGTGCAGTACTTA.

The chain joins TRBV6-2 or TRBV6-3 to TRBJ1-5, with TRBD1 as a possible D gene (5 bases). Looked up from germline, CDR1 is MNHEY and CDR2 is SVGEGT. V was clipped by 2 bases and J by 3 bases, with 14 bases between them. This CDR3 has 16 amino acids. The CDR3 DNA follows: TGTGCCAGCAGTTACGTTTCAACAGGCTTCAATCAGCCCCAGCATTTT. This codes for CASSYVSTGFNQPQHF.

The chain employs TRBV6-2 or TRBV6-3 and TRBJ2-1; 8 nucleotides agree with TRBD1. The CDR3 is made up of 13 amino acids. The ends lost 3 bases at V and 8 bases at J; junction bases unmatched: 3. Germline V gives CDR1 MNHEY, CDR2 SVGEGT. DNA for the CDR3: TGTGCCAGCAGTTATCGGGGACAGGATGAGCAGTTCTTC. Amino acids: CASSYRGQDEQFF.

About this clonotype itself: A clone one base away is much larger, so this may be a read error. The chain joins TRBV28 to TRBJ1-5; no clear D. CDR1 MDHEN and CDR2 SYDVKM come from the germline V gene. This CDR3 is built from 13 residues. CDR3 sequence reads: CASSWLSNQHQHF. CDR3 DNA: TGTGCCAGCAGTTGGCTTAGCAATCAGCACCAGCATTTT.

As concerns this clonotype: Just one base apart from a much larger clone, this may be a read error. The V call is TRBV20-1, the J call TRBJ1-5; the match to TRBD1 covers 9 bases. Per germline, CDR1 DFQATT and CDR2 SNEGSKA (reference sequence). The V and J ends lost 8 bases and 4 bases, in that order; junction bases with no gene match: 12. This CDR3 has 15 amino acids. The CDR3 coding sequence is TGCAGTACTATTGGGAATGGACAGGGGAATCAGCCCCAGCATTTT. Amino acid sequence: CSTIGNGQGNQPQHF.

The V and J genes are TRBV7-9 and TRBJ1-6; 8 bases map to TRBD1. With 5 bases clipped from V and 5 bases from J, the junction kept 2 bases outside the gene matches. Germline V gene lookup returns CDR1 SEHNR and CDR2 FQNEAQ (reference sequence). This CDR3 is built from 14 residues. The DNA for the CDR3 is TGTGCCAGCAGCCTGACAGGGGATAATTCACCCCTCCACTTT. Protein product: CASSLTGDNSPLHF.

About this clonotype itself: Just one base apart from a much larger clone, this may be a read error. The V and J genes are TRBV20-1 and TRBJ2-7, with 7 positions matching TRBD1. Germline V gene sequence: CDR1 DFQATT, CDR2 SNEGSKA (reference sequence). CDR3 length equals 13 residues. V shed 6 bases, J shed 3 bases, and the junction held 8 bases outside the gene matches. Here the CDR3 DNA reads TGCAGTGCCCTGGGGACAGAGGGCTACGAGCAGTACTTC. The encoded protein is CSALGTEGYEQYF.

As regards this clonotype: Without the conserved terminal phenylalanine or tryptophan, this CDR3 likely stems from a read error. The rearrangement links TRBV20-1 to TRBJ2-4; D is perhaps TRBD2 (6 bases). The ends were cut back, 5 bases at V and 13 bases at J, with 18 bases in the middle. CDR3 size: 12 residues. CDR1 and CDR2 from the germline V gene are DFQATT and SNEGSKA (reference sequence). CDR3 sequence reads: CSAPSPSEDQYL. CDR3 DNA sequence: TGCAGTGCTCCAAGCCCTAGCGAGGACCAGTACCTC.

In regard to this clonotype: Since a much larger clone is just one base distant, this may be a read error. The chain is built from TRBV20-1 and TRBJ1-1, with TRBD1 identical over 7 bases. With V trimmed by 4 bases and J by 5 bases, 7 bases remained unmatched. The length of the CDR3 is 13 residues. Germline V gene sequence: CDR1 DFQATT, CDR2 SNEGSKA (reference sequence). CDR3 in DNA: TGCAGTGCTAATGACAGGGTCATGACTGAAGCTTTCTTT. Translation: CSANDRVMTEAFF.

Points on this clonotype: The CDR3 does not close with the conserved phenylalanine or tryptophan, likely indicating a read error. V and J are TRBV11-2 and TRBJ2-2, with 12 bases aligning to TRBD1. The CDR3 is 15 amino acids. The germline gives CDR1 SGHAT, CDR2 FQNNGV. Losses at the gene ends were 5 bases for V and 3 bases for J; bases not matched to a gene: 1. CDR3 nucleotides: TGTGCCAGCAGCCGGGACAGGGGGCACACCGGGGAGCTGTTTCCT. Translation gives CASSRDRGHTGELFP.

This clonotype was observed a few times. A read error may be the cause here, since a much bigger clone is one base away. The chain has TRBV12-3 or TRBV12-4 and TRBJ2-5, with D unresolved. Trimming cost V 5 bases and J 5 bases, with 6 bases left between them. The CDR3 loop spans 11 amino acids. Here the CDR3 reads CASSVGETQYF. The CDR3 nucleotides read TGTGCCAGCAGTGTGGGGGAGACCCAGTACTTC.

A note on this clonotype: The junction departs from the called germline gene at one end, perhaps through a read error. This chain joins TRBV11-2 and TRBJ2-2, with D possibly being TRBD1 or TRBD2 (5 bases each). This CDR3 has 15 amino acids. From germline, CDR1 is SGHAT and CDR2 FQNNGV. The CDR3 loop is CASSLEWGNTWELFF. The CDR3 coding sequence is TGTGCGAGCAGCTTAGAGTGGGGGAACACCTGGGAGCTGTTTTTT.

The genes are TRBV6-2 or TRBV6-3 and TRBJ2-2, with D tentatively TRBD1 or TRBD2 (6 bases each). CDR1 and CDR2 (germline): MNHEY, SVGEGT. CDR3 size: 17 residues. The ends were cut back, 2 bases at V and 4 bases at J, with 17 bases in the middle. The CDR3 DNA is TGTGCCAGCAGTTACGTATCAGGGGTCGGGGGCACCGGGGAGCTGTTTTTT. Translated: CASSYVSGVGGTGELFF.

The V and J genes are TRBV20-1 and TRBJ2-5, with TRBD2 identical over 11 bases. The CDR3 loop spans 15 amino acids. Germline lookup yields CDR1 DFQATT and CDR2 SNEGSKA (reference sequence). The junction had 14 bases not matched to a gene; V was cut back by 8 bases and J by 6 bases. The CDR3 nucleotides are TGCAGTACTGGTCTCCTAGCGGGGGGTGGAAAGACCCAGTACTTC. It yields the protein CSTGLLAGGGKTQYF.

Concerning this clonotype itself: A read error may explain this, as a much larger clone is one base away. The chain has TRBV6-2 or TRBV6-3 and TRBJ1-2; 9 nucleotides align to TRBD1. This CDR3 has 12 amino acids. Germline V gene sequence: CDR1 MNHEY, CDR2 SVGEGT. CDR3 coding DNA: TGTGCCAGCAGACCGGGACAGGGCGGCTACATCTTC. The encoded protein is CASRPGQGGYIF.

Turning to this clonotype: One end of the junction is discordant with germline, which a read error may explain. The chain recombines TRBV4-3 with TRBJ2-3; the match to TRBD2 covers 7 bases. From germline, CDR1 is LGHNA and CDR2 YSLEER. The CDR3 is made up of 14 amino acids. CDR3 coding DNA: TGCTCCAGCAGCCGGGGACTATTAAAAGATACGCAGTATTTT. This sequence encodes CSSSRGLLKDTQYF.

A note on this clonotype: An end of the junction differs from the germline gene, which may be a read error. This sequence joins TRBV11-2 and TRBJ2-3, with D perhaps TRBD2 (7 bases). The germline CDR1 and CDR2 sequences are SGHAT and FQNNGV. The CDR3 is 15 residues long. The CDR3 is CASSIRNGRTDTHYF. The CDR3 DNA sequence: TGTGCCAGCAGCATAAGGAACGGGAGGACAGATACGCACTATTTT.

This clonotype was detected a few times. Being one base from a much bigger clone, this may be a read error. The chain links TRBV11-3 to TRBJ2-3; 7 bases are shared with TRBD1. The CDR3 has 14 residues. CDR1 is SGHNT and CDR2 is YENEEA in the germline V gene. The CDR3 region has the DNA TGTACCAGCAGCTTTGCCAGGGGGACAGATACGCAGTATTTT. Amino acid sequence: CTSSFARGTDTQYF.

The table lists this clonotype with a few counts. This sequence joins TRBV11-3 and TRBJ2-1; D might be TRBD1 (7 bases). Germline values: CDR1 SGHNT, CDR2 YENEEA. CDR3 length: 15 residues. CDR3 in amino acids: CTSSLGQSAYNEQFF. The CDR3 nucleotides read TGTACTAGCAGCTTGGGACAGTCGGCCTACAATGAGCAGTTCTTC.

With respect to this clonotype: One end of the junction varies from germline; a read error may be responsible. The J gene is TRBJ2-1, the V gene TRBV5-1; D is undetermined. The CDR3 sequence is 15 residues long. Germline CDR1 is SGHRS and CDR2 is YFSETQ. The CDR3 bases are TGCGCCAGCAGCTCGAACCTAGGAGCATACAATGAGCAGTTATTC. Translated: CASSSNLGAYNEQLF.